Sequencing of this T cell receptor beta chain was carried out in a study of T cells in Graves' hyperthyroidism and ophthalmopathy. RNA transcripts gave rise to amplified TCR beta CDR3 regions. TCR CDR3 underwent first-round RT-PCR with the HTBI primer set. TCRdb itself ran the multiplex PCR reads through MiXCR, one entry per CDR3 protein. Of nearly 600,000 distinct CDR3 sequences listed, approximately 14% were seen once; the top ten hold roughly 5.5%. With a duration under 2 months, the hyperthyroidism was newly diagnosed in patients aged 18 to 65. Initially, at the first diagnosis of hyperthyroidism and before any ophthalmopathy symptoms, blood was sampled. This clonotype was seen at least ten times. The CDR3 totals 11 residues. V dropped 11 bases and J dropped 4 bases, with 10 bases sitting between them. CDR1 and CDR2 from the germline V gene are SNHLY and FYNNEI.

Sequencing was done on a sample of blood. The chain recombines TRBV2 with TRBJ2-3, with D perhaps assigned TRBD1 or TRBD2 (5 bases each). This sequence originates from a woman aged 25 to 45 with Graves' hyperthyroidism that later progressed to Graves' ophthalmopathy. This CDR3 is CAEGDPDTQYF. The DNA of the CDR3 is TGTGCCGAAGGGGACCCAGATACGCAGTATTTT. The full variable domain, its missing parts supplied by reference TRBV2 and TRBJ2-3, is EPEVTQTPSHQVTQMGQEVILRCVPISNHLYFYWYRQILGQKVEFLVSFYNNEISEKSEIFDDQFSVERPDGSNFTLKIRSTKLEDSAMYFCAEGDPDTQYFGPGTRLTVL.